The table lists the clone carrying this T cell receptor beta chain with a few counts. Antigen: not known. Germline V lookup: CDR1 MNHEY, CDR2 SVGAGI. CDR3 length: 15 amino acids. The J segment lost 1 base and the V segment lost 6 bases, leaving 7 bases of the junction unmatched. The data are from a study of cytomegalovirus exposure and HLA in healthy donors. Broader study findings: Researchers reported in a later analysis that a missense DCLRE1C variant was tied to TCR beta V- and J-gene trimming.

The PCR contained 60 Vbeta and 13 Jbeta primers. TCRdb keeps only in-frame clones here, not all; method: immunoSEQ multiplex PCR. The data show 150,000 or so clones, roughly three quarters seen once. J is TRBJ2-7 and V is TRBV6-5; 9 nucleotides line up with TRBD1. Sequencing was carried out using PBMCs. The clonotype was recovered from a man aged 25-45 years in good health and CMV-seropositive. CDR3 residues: CASSPTGGYSYEQYF. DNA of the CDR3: TGTGCCAGCAGCCCGACAGGGGGGTATTCCTACGAGCAGTACTTC.